A single sample gave rise to the 19 T cell receptor beta chains below, sequenced in a study of T-cell reconstitution after alpha-beta-depleted transplantation in children. Preparation of the TCRbeta library was carried out with unique molecular identifiers. TCRdb reanalysed the PCR reads using MiXCR and keeps one entry per CDR3 protein. Of 750,000 to 950,000 distinct CDR3 sequences in the sample, roughly 15% were seen once. The sequenced sample was PBMCs, mostly from graft donor cells, obtained 360 days after TCRalphabeta/CD19-depleted stem cell transplant. These receptors all come from a male patient younger than 18 who had a stem cell transplant for acute lymphoblastic leukemia, so the T cells may come from the graft donor.

This clonotype was seen only a few times. J is TRBJ2-7 and V is TRBV12-3 or TRBV12-4, with TRBD1 matching 11 bases. The CDR3 covers 15 residues. V was clipped by 6 bases and J by 3 bases; unmatched bases: 7. In DNA, the CDR3 is TGTGCCAGCAGATCTCGGACAGGGGGCCACTACGAGCAGTACTTC. It translates to CASRSRTGGHYEQYF.

This clonotype was observed many times. The genes are TRBV12-3 or TRBV12-4 and TRBJ1-1, with D possibly being TRBD1 (5 bases). The CDR3 has 16 amino acids. V lost 3 bases and J lost 1, with 15 bases in between. CDR3: CASSFTQGRGNTEAFF. Here the CDR3 DNA reads TGTGCCAGCAGTTTTACGCAGGGACGAGGGAACACTGAAGCTTTCTTT.

This clonotype has a handful of counts. This chain joins TRBV10-3 and TRBJ2-7, with a weak D call TRBD1 (5 bases). The length of the CDR3 is 16 residues. The germline CDR1 and CDR2 sequences are ENHRY and SYGVKD. Trimming shortened V by 10 bases and J by 0 bases, and 22 bases separated the two germline ends. CDR3 bases: TGTGCCAGCGCTAGGCCAGGGTCACCAAACTCCTACGAGCAGTACTTC. This sequence encodes CASARPGSPNSYEQYF.

This clonotype was detected many times. The chain links TRBV20-1 to TRBJ2-7; D tentatively fits TRBD1 or TRBD2 (5 bases each). This CDR3 has 13 residues. Germline CDR1 and CDR2: DFQATT and SNEGSKA (reference sequence). V was clipped by 6 bases and J by 3 bases, with 15 bases between them. The CDR3 reads CSACGDGRYEQYF. The CDR3 region has the DNA TGCAGTGCCTGTGGGGACGGACGCTACGAGCAGTACTTC.

The chain links TRBV5-1 to TRBJ2-1; D unclear. CDR3 length: 13 residues. V was cut by 0 bases and J by 8 bases, with 9 bases left in between. Per germline, CDR1 SGHRS and CDR2 YFSETQ. The CDR3 DNA follows: TGCGCCAGCAGCTTGGTGGATGGGGATGAGCAGTTCTTC. Its translation is CASSLVDGDEQFF.

The J gene is TRBJ2-5, the V gene TRBV20-1, with 7 bases aligning to TRBD1. The germline gives CDR1 DFQATT, CDR2 SNEGSKA (reference sequence). This CDR3 region has 12 residues. V shed 6 bases, J shed 9 bases, and the junction held 10 bases outside the gene matches. CDR3 residues: CSAKTGAGAQYF. CDR3 coding DNA: TGCAGTGCCAAAACAGGGGCCGGCGCCCAGTACTTC.

The sample holds a few counts of this clonotype. This chain joins TRBV15 and TRBJ1-1; 9 bases line up with TRBD1. Germline V gene data show CDR1 as LNHNV and CDR2 as YYDKDF (reference sequence). J was trimmed by 8 bases and V by 4 bases; bases with no gene match: 8. This CDR3 has 14 amino acids. The CDR3 here is CATSTDHRGREAFF. CDR3 bases: TGTGCCACCAGCACTGATCACAGGGGGCGCGAAGCTTTCTTT. Full variable domain (outside the CDR3, taken from reference TRBV15 and TRBJ1-1): DAMVIQNPRYQVTQFGKPVTLSCSQTLNHNVMYWYQQKSSQAPKLLFHYYDKDFNNEADTPDNFQSRRPNTSFCFLDIRSPGLGDTAMYLCATSTDHRGREAFFGQGTRLTVV.

In this sample, this clonotype turned up a few times. The chain uses TRBV12-3 or TRBV12-4 and TRBJ1-6; D call uncertain. CDR3 length: 12 amino acids. Deletions cut 3 bases from V and 9 bases from J, with 6 bases between. This CDR3 is CASSFEASPLHF. DNA for the CDR3: TGTGCCAGCAGTTTTGAGGCTTCACCCCTCCACTTT.

This clonotype has just a few counts. The chain uses TRBV21-1 and TRBJ2-1; the DNA was not compared with TRBD2, the D call given in the table. TRBV21-1 constitutes a pseudogene. The CDR3 has 20 residues. CDR3 sequence reads: CASSNPGTPTSGLTYNEQFF. The CDR3 DNA reads as TGTGCCAGCAGCAATCCAGGGACCCCGACTAGCGGGCTAACCTACAATGAGCAGTTCTTC.

This clonotype was recorded a few times. The chain combines TRBV4-1 with TRBJ2-7, with D unclear. Trimming shortened V by 1 base and J by 6 bases, and 13 bases separated the two germline ends. From germline, CDR1 is MGHRA and CDR2 YSYEKL. The CDR3 runs to 14 residues. The CDR3 is CASSQAGPGFEQYF. The DNA for the CDR3 is TGCGCCAGCAGCCAAGCGGGCCCTGGGTTCGAGCAGTACTTC.

This clonotype has just a few counts. The V call is TRBV24-1, the J call TRBJ2-1; 9 positions agree with TRBD1. V dropped 4 bases and J dropped 5; count of bases not matched to a gene: 11. Germline V gives CDR1 KGHDR, CDR2 SFDVKD. The CDR3 runs 17 residues. CDR3 in amino acids: CATSESPGQGLDNEQFF. In DNA form, the CDR3 reads TGTGCCACCAGTGAATCACCGGGACAGGGCCTAGACAATGAGCAGTTCTTC.

The chain joins TRBV13 to TRBJ2-5; D remains ambiguous. This CDR3 is built from 16 residues. Germline CDR1 PRHDT, CDR2 FYEKMQ (reference sequence). V was clipped by 2 bases and J by 3 bases, with 16 bases between them. CDR3 sequence (DNA): TGTGCCAGCAGCTTAAGGTCATGGGCACTTAAAGAGACCCAGTACTTC. It yields the protein CASSLRSWALKETQYF.

The chain employs TRBV7-9 and TRBJ2-3, with D maybe TRBD2 (5 bases). The CDR3 is 11 amino acids. Trimming cost V 4 bases and J 8 bases, with 7 bases left between them. CDR1 is SEHNR, CDR2 FQNEAQ, per germline (reference sequence). The CDR3 is CASSSEVTQYF. CDR3 nucleotides: TGTGCCAGCAGCTCGGAGGTTACGCAGTATTTT.

The chain employs TRBV7-3 and TRBJ2-2; 10 positions match TRBD2. CDR1 SGHTA and CDR2 FQGTGA come from the germline V gene. The CDR3 totals 16 residues. V lost 5 bases and J lost 1; bases outside the gene matches: 4. CDR3 DNA sequence: TGTGCCAGCAGCACCCTAGCGGGAGAGAACACCGGGGAGCTGTTTTTT. It translates to CASSTLAGENTGELFF.

This clonotype was counted between two and nine times. This sequence joins TRBV15 and TRBJ1-4; D is perhaps TRBD1 (5 bases). With 6 bases removed from V and 7 bases from J, the gap between germline ends came to 21 bases. The CDR3 runs to 16 residues. CDR1 and CDR2 from the germline V gene are LNHNV and YYDKDF (reference sequence). The CDR3 bases are TGTGCCACCAGTAGGAATGGGGCAGCAAGGTCTGAAAAACTGTTTTTT. It codes for CATSRNGAARSEKLFF. Together with reference TRBV15 and TRBJ1-4, the CDR3 gives the full variable domain: DAMVIQNPRYQVTQFGKPVTLSCSQTLNHNVMYWYQQKSSQAPKLLFHYYDKDFNNEADTPDNFQSRRPNTSFCFLDIRSPGLGDTAMYLCATSRNGAARSEKLFFGSGTQLSVL.

In DNA, the CDR3 is TGTGCCAGCAGCTCCCCGGGACTAGTTCTTGCCGAGCAGTTCTTC. Translated: CASSSPGLVLAEQFF. The V call is TRBV7-6, the J call TRBJ2-1; 8 nucleotides line up with TRBD2. V lost 4 bases and J lost 10; bases outside the gene matches: 12. CDR1 SGHVS and CDR2 FNYEAQ come from the germline V gene. This CDR3 is built from 15 residues.

The rearrangement links TRBV7-3 to TRBJ2-1; 8 nucleotides align to TRBD2. Trimming removed 3 bases from V and 5 bases from J; junction bases left unmatched: 6. Germline V CDR1 and CDR2: SGHTA, FQGTGA. The CDR3 is made up of 15 amino acids. The CDR3, as DNA: TGTGCCAGCAGCTTGGTGACTAGCGCACACAATGAGCAGTTCTTC. Protein sequence: CASSLVTSAHNEQFF.

This clonotype was counted between two and nine times. The rearrangement joins TRBV12-3 or TRBV12-4 to TRBJ1-4; D call uncertain. The CDR3 has 14 amino acids. The ends were cut back, 2 bases at V and 7 bases at J, with 11 bases in the middle. The CDR3: CASSLHGPLEKLFF. CDR3 nucleotides: TGTGCCAGCAGTTTACATGGCCCGCTTGAAAAACTGTTTTTT.

The chain has TRBV5-1 and TRBJ2-3; D is undetermined. The ends were cut back, 0 bases at V and 0 bases at J, with 11 bases in the middle. Per germline, CDR1 SGHRS and CDR2 YFSETQ. The CDR3 length is 16 residues. Here the CDR3 reads CASSLVVGRSTDTQYF. The CDR3 bases are TGCGCCAGCAGCTTGGTGGTGGGCAGAAGCACAGATACGCAGTATTTT.